The rows below give T cell receptor beta chains drawn from one sample of a study of T cell responses to AZD1222 COVID-19 vaccine. Sequencing used immunoSEQ multiplex PCR; TCRdb keeps in-frame clones, though not all of them. The data contain 200,000 to 300,000 clones, just over 90% of them singletons. This specimen consisted of peripheral blood, obtained on day 0 of AZD1222 vaccination. These receptors were collected from an adult in good health. Both conserved end residues are part of each CDR3. The order of the fields is clone size, D gene, J gene, V gene, CDR3 protein, CDR3 DNA. A D gene is named only where the DNA matches it firmly. Size tells how often a clone was seen (once, few, many) or the class of an expanded clone, and some rows leave it out.

- | - | TRBJ2-3 | TRBV7-9 | CASTIEGGSTDTQYF | TGTGCCAGCACCATTGAGGGGGGGAGCACAGATACGCAGTATTTT
- | TRBD2 | TRBJ2-7 | TRBV9 | CASSPAGGSEQYF | TGTGCCAGCAGCCCAGCGGGAGGCTCCGAGCAGTACTTC
- | - | TRBJ2-3 | TRBV7-2 | CASSPSRVITDTQYF | TGTGCCAGCAGCCCTAGCAGGGTGATCACAGATACGCAGTATTTT
- | - | TRBJ2-3 | TRBV30 | CAWRKGLGTPVTDTQYF | TGTGCCTGGAGGAAGGGTCTGGGAACACCGGTCACAGATACGCAGTATTTT
- | - | TRBJ2-7 | TRBV14 | CASSQSYAYEQYF | TGTGCCAGCAGCCAATCGTACGCCTACGAGCAGTACTTC
- | TRBD1 | TRBJ1-2 | TRBV6-1 | CASSETGQGAGGYTF | TGTGCCAGCAGTGAGACGGGACAGGGGGCTGGTGGCTACACCTTC
once | - | TRBJ1-1 | TRBV9 | CASSVEVSMGTEAFF | TGTGCCAGCAGCGTAGAGGTCTCCATGGGTACTGAAGCTTTCTTT
- | - | TRBJ2-3 | TRBV10-3 | CAIRQSGGDTQYF | TGTGCCATCAGACAGAGCGGAGGGGATACGCAGTATTTT
- | - | TRBJ2-2 | TRBV5-6 | CASSLGGRLPTGELFF | TGTGCCAGCAGCTTGGGGGGACGCCTTCCCACCGGGGAGCTGTTTTTT
- | - | TRBJ1-2 | TRBV5-1 | CASSLSLTVNYGYTF | TGCGCCAGCAGCTTGTCTCTGACGGTCAACTATGGCTACACCTTC
- | TRBD2 | TRBJ2-5 | TRBV2 | CASSSSGGETQYF | TGTGCCAGCAGTTCTAGCGGGGGAGAGACCCAGTACTTC
- | TRBD1 | TRBJ1-3 | TRBV18 | CASSAGTGNGNTIYF | TGTGCCAGCTCAGCCGGGACAGGCAATGGAAACACCATATATTTT
- | - | TRBJ1-1 | TRBV28 | CASRPGTRANTEAFF | TGTGCCAGCAGGCCGGGGACCAGGGCGAACACTGAAGCTTTCTTT
- | - | TRBJ2-2 | TRBV18 | CASSERTANTGELFF | TGTGCCAGCTCTGAAAGGACAGCGAACACCGGGGAGCTGTTTTTT
- | TRBD1 | TRBJ2-7 | TRBV28 | CASRTPRGRESYEQYF | TGTGCCAGCAGAACGCCCAGGGGGCGCGAATCCTACGAGCAGTACTTC
few | - | TRBJ1-3 | TRBV4-1 | CASSQEGTANSGNTIYF | TGCGCCAGCAGCCAAGAAGGGACGGCGAACTCTGGAAACACCATATATTTT
- | - | TRBJ2-1 | TRBV7-8 | CASSLPRGLNTLYNEQFF | TGTGCCAGCAGCTTACCCAGGGGCCTAAATACCCTATACAATGAGCAGTTCTTC
- | TRBD1 | TRBJ1-1 | TRBV25-1 | CASSEDTGVVAEAFF | TGTGCCAGCAGTGAAGATACAGGGGTTGTTGCTGAAGCTTTCTTT
- | - | TRBJ1-3 | TRBV21-1 | CASSSGQSHPSSGNTIYF | TGTGCCAGCAGCAGCGGACAGTCCCATCCCTCCTCTGGAAACACCATATATTTT
- | - | TRBJ1-5 | TRBV4-1 | CASSTGIGGSEPQHF | TGCGCCAGCAGCACAGGAATAGGTGGTAGTGAGCCCCAGCATTTT
- | - | TRBJ1-5 | TRBV27 | CASSPRTDPLLNQPQHF | TGTGCCAGCAGTCCTAGGACGGATCCCCTCCTCAATCAGCCCCAGCATTTT
- | TRBD1 | TRBJ1-1 | TRBV7-2 | CASNLDRGGTEAFF | TGTGCCAGCAACCTGGACAGGGGGGGCACTGAAGCTTTCTTT
few | - | TRBJ2-7 | TRBV2 | CASSWTAYEQYF | TGTGCCAGCAGCTGGACAGCCTACGAGCAGTACTTC
- | - | TRBJ2-1 | TRBV9 | CASSPGVDEQFF | TGTGCCAGCAGCCCAGGGGTGGATGAGCAGTTCTTC
- | TRBD2 | TRBJ2-3 | TRBV2 | CASSREGPLTDTQYF | TGTGCCAGCAGTAGGGAGGGACCCCTCACAGATACGCAGTATTTT
- | - | TRBJ1-1 | TRBV7-3 | CASSLMENTEAFF | TGTGCCAGCAGCTTAATGGAAAACACTGAAGCTTTCTTT
- | - | TRBJ1-1 | TRBV2 | CASTDRGQMNTEAFF | TGTGCCAGCACCGACCGGGGACAAATGAACACTGAAGCTTTCTTT
- | - | TRBJ1-1 | TRBV7-9 | CASSPNLVSGNEAFF | TGTGCCAGCAGCCCAAACCTGGTGTCGGGGAATGAAGCTTTCTTT
- | - | TRBJ1-1 | TRBV28 | CASTVLGGDTEAFF | TGTGCCAGCACCGTGCTGGGAGGGGACACTGAAGCTTTCTTT
- | - | TRBJ1-5 | TRBV29-1 | CSVEDAGSNQPQHF | TGCAGCGTTGAAGATGCCGGTAGCAATCAGCCCCAGCATTTT
- | - | TRBJ1-1 | TRBV7-9 | CASSLVVNTEAFF | TGTGCCAGCAGCTTAGTGGTGAACACTGAAGCTTTCTTT
- | - | TRBJ2-7 | TRBV4-2 | CASSQEGEGGWYEQYF | TGTGCCAGCAGCCAAGAGGGGGAGGGGGGCTGGTACGAGCAGTACTTC
few | - | TRBJ1-4 | TRBV5-5 | CASSISARAINEKLFF | TGTGCCAGCAGTATCTCTGCCAGGGCAATTAATGAAAAACTGTTTTTT
few | - | TRBJ2-7 | TRBV3-1/TRBV3-2 | CASSQAGNRYF | TGTGCCAGCAGCCAGGCCGGAAATAGGTACTTC
- | - | TRBJ1-2 | TRBV28 | CASSLEGYGYTF | TGTGCCAGCAGTTTGGAAGGGTATGGCTACACCTTC
- | - | TRBJ2-7 | TRBV18 | CASSQRTETSEQYF | TGTGCCAGCTCACAGAGGACGGAAACCTCCGAGCAGTACTTC
- | - | TRBJ2-1 | TRBV2 | CASSLVGEQFF | TGTGCCAGCAGTTTAGTCGGTGAGCAGTTCTTC
- | TRBD1 | TRBJ1-6 | TRBV3-1/TRBV3-2 | CASTSGTGDSPLHF | TGTGCCAGCACCTCCGGGACAGGGGATTCACCCCTCCACTTT
- | - | TRBJ2-2 | TRBV25-1 | CASSEGNTGELFF | TGTGCCAGCAGTGAGGGGAACACCGGGGAGCTGTTTTTT
- | - | TRBJ1-1 | TRBV28 | CASSSTRGRTEAFF | TGTGCCAGCAGTTCGACCCGGGGGCGGACTGAAGCTTTCTTT
- | TRBD1 | TRBJ1-3 | TRBV6-5 | CASSFFRQGAGNTIYF | TGTGCCAGCAGTTTTTTCCGTCAGGGGGCTGGAAACACCATATATTTT
- | - | TRBJ2-6 | TRBV19 | CASSSPWTAPLLVKGANVLTF | TGTGCCAGTAGTAGCCCCTGGACGGCCCCGTTGCTTGTAAAAGGAGCCAACGTCCTGACTTTC
- | - | TRBJ2-7 | TRBV6-5 | CASSYLYEQYF | TGTGCCAGCAGTTACCTTTACGAGCAGTACTTC
once | TRBD1 | TRBJ1-5 | TRBV24-1 | CATPWTGGNQPQHF | TGTGCCACCCCATGGACAGGGGGCAATCAGCCCCAGCATTTT
- | - | TRBJ2-1 | TRBV4-1 | CASSQDWRGEQFF | TGCGCCAGCAGCCAAGATTGGCGCGGCGAGCAGTTCTTC
- | - | TRBJ1-1 | TRBV29-1 | CSVGGRQAPGAFF | TGCAGCGTTGGGGGGCGGCAGGCTCCTGGAGCTTTCTTT
- | - | TRBJ2-1 | TRBV29-1 | CSFSGDSDGSYNEQFF | TGCAGTTTTAGCGGGGACAGCGATGGCTCCTACAATGAGCAGTTCTTC
- | TRBD1 | TRBJ1-5 | TRBV23-1 | CASSHRDRGWNSNQPQHF | TGCGCCAGCAGTCACCGGGACAGGGGATGGAATAGCAATCAGCCCCAGCATTTT
- | - | TRBJ2-5 | TRBV28 | CASSLSGSLRETQYF | TGTGCCAGCAGTTTATCAGGGTCACTTCGAGAGACCCAGTACTTC
- | - | TRBJ1-5 | TRBV7-9 | CASSFSGNQPQHF | TGTGCCAGCAGCTTCTCTGGGAATCAGCCCCAGCATTTT
- | - | TRBJ1-1 | TRBV21-1 | CASSTQGDGDTEAFF | TGTGCCAGCAGCACGCAGGGGGACGGGGACACTGAAGCTTTCTTT
- | - | TRBJ2-7 | TRBV28 | CASSLTGPYEQYF | TGTGCCAGCAGTTTGACGGGCCCCTACGAGCAGTACTTC
- | TRBD1 | TRBJ1-1 | TRBV6-6 | CASSYFSGRGIAFF | TGTGCCAGCAGTTACTTTAGCGGCAGGGGGATTGCTTTCTTT
- | TRBD1 | TRBJ1-4 | TRBV4-1 | CASSRTGTVNEKLFF | TGCGCCAGCAGCCGAACCGGGACAGTGAATGAAAAACTGTTTTTT
once | - | TRBJ2-1 | TRBV7-2 | CASSGNEQFF | TGTGCCAGCAGTGGAAATGAGCAGTTCTTC
- | - | TRBJ2-7 | TRBV2 | CASLGAVSYEQYF | TGTGCCAGCTTGGGAGCGGTCTCCTACGAGCAGTACTTC
- | TRBD2 | TRBJ2-1 | TRBV2 | CASSPSGLGVYNEQFF | TGTGCCAGCTCCCCGTCGGGACTAGGAGTCTACAATGAGCAGTTCTTC
- | TRBD1 | TRBJ1-4 | TRBV4-1 | CASSQTGTGVEKLFF | TGCGCCAGCAGCCAAACCGGGACAGGGGTAGAAAAACTGTTTTTT
- | - | TRBJ2-1 | TRBV19 | CASKRTLEQFF | TGTGCCAGTAAGAGGACTTTAGAGCAGTTCTTC